These T cell receptor beta chains were read from a single sample in a study of shared clonotypes between healthy human individuals. Method: immunoSEQ multiplex PCR; TCRdb's copy keeps in-frame clones and lacks some. Found here are about 1 million clones, about 77% of them singletons; the top ten hold over 1.3%. The source material was memory CD4+ T cells sorted from blood. The receptors stem from a man between 18 and 35 years old in good health. Each CDR3 is given with its conserved first and last residue. A D gene is named only where the DNA matches it firmly. Clone size is stated in some rows and not others, as once, few, many or a class when expanded.

D gene,J gene,clone size,V gene,CDR3 DNA,CDR3 protein
TRBD2,TRBJ2-1,NA,TRBV29-1,TGCAGCGTTGATGGTCTAGCGGGGATCAATGAGCAGTTCTTC,CSVDGLAGINEQFF
NA,TRBJ1-6,NA,TRBV5-1,TGCGCCAGCAGCTTGGGGCAGGTTGGGAATTCACCCCTCCACTTT,CASSLGQVGNSPLHF
NA,TRBJ2-5,NA,TRBV7-7,TGTGCTAGCAGCCCTGGGGGGACGAGGGGGGAGACCCAGTACTTC,CASSPGGTRGETQYF
NA,TRBJ2-7,NA,TRBV18,TGTGCCAGCTCACGACAGGAGTTATACGAGCAGTACTTC,CASSRQELYEQYF
NA,TRBJ2-2,NA,TRBV2,TGTGCCAGCAGTGAAGCGAGGCAGGGGGGCACCGGGGAGCTGTTTTTT,CASSEARQGGTGELFF
NA,TRBJ1-5,NA,TRBV6-1,TGTGCCAGCACTGAACCGGGCAGTAGCAATCAGCCCCAGCATTTT,CASTEPGSSNQPQHF
TRBD2,TRBJ2-5,NA,TRBV7-9,TGTGCCAGCAGCTTCCCTTTAGCGGGAGGAGAGACCCAGTACTTC,CASSFPLAGGETQYF
NA,TRBJ2-5,NA,TRBV7-2,TGTGCCAGCAGCTTAGTTTGGGGGAGAGAGACCCAGTACTTC,CASSLVWGRETQYF
TRBD2,TRBJ2-2,NA,TRBV4-2,TGTGCCAGCAGCCAAGATGTGAGCGGGGGGGCCCCCGGGGAGCTGTTTTTT,CASSQDVSGGAPGELFF
NA,TRBJ1-4,NA,TRBV2,TGTGCCAGCACTTCCATGGGCGTAAAACTGTTTTTT,CASTSMGVKLFF
NA,TRBJ1-4,NA,TRBV10-3,TGTGCCATCAGCCAGGGGACGACTAATGAAAAACTGTTTTTT,CAISQGTTNEKLFF
NA,TRBJ2-2,few,TRBV5-1,TGCGCCAGCAGCTTGGAGGGTGGCGGGGAGCTGTTTTTT,CASSLEGGGELFF
NA,TRBJ1-2,many,TRBV19,TGTGCCAGTAGTATCGGGCAGGGAATGAATGGCTACACCTTC,CASSIGQGMNGYTF
NA,TRBJ1-2,NA,TRBV30,TGTGCCTGGAGTCCTAGGGGGACCGGCCGAGGCGGCTACACCTTC,CAWSPRGTGRGGYTF
NA,TRBJ1-2,NA,TRBV28,TGTGCCAGCAGTCCGACAACGCCCTATGGCTACACCTTC,CASSPTTPYGYTF
NA,TRBJ2-1,NA,TRBV5-4,TGTGCCAGCATAAGGCGGAATGAGCAGTTCTTC,CASIRRNEQFF
NA,TRBJ2-1,NA,TRBV7-9,TGTGCCAGCAGTCAGGTCTCTGGAATCAATGAGCAGTTCTTC,CASSQVSGINEQFF
NA,TRBJ2-5,NA,TRBV28,TGTGCCAGCAGTCCAGGTGTAGCCGGGGCCCCCCTTAAAGAGACCCAGTACTTC,CASSPGVAGAPLKETQYF
TRBD1,TRBJ1-6,few,TRBV5-4,TGTGCCAGCAGCTTCCAGGGGGATTCACCCCTCCACTTT,CASSFQGDSPLHF
NA,TRBJ1-1,NA,TRBV5-1,TGCGCCAGCAGCCTAACGGAGGTTAAGATGAACACTGAAGCTTTCTTT,CASSLTEVKMNTEAFF
NA,TRBJ1-4,NA,TRBV7-8,TGTGCCAGCAGGCCCAGGGGAGACAGGAATGAAAAACTGTTTTTT,CASRPRGDRNEKLFF
NA,TRBJ1-5,NA,TRBV27,TGTGCCACCCCCTCCCCCGGCAACAGTAGCAATCAGCCCCAGCATTTT,CATPSPGNSSNQPQHF
NA,TRBJ2-5,NA,TRBV5-1,TGCGCCAGCAGCCTCCCCCCTGCGGAAGCGACCCAGTACTTC,CASSLPPAEATQYF
NA,TRBJ2-5,NA,TRBV6-5,TGTGCCAGCAGTTACGATGGGGGGGCCGGACCGGGGACCCAGTACTTC,CASSYDGGAGPGTQYF
TRBD2,TRBJ2-1,NA,TRBV5-1,TGCGCCAGCAGCTTCCGTACTAGCGGGAACAATGAGCAGTTCTTC,CASSFRTSGNNEQFF
NA,TRBJ1-1,once,TRBV27,TGTGCCAGCAGTCCCTCTTGGGGGGATTCCACTGAAGCTTTCTTT,CASSPSWGDSTEAFF
TRBD2,TRBJ2-7,NA,TRBV2,TGTGCCAGCAGCCGCCTAGCGGGGAGCTCCTACGAGCAGTACTTC,CASSRLAGSSYEQYF
NA,TRBJ2-7,NA,TRBV6-1,TGTGCCAGCAGTCAGGGGAGGGTTTTCTACGAGCAGTACTTC,CASSQGRVFYEQYF
NA,TRBJ1-5,NA,TRBV30,TGTGCCTGGAACGGCGGAAGCAATCAGCCCCAGCATTTT,CAWNGGSNQPQHF
TRBD2,TRBJ2-2,NA,TRBV28,TGTGCCAGCAGTTCTAGCGGGGGGGCCGGGGAGCTGTTTTTT,CASSSSGGAGELFF
NA,TRBJ1-2,NA,TRBV10-3,TGTGCCATCAGTGAGAGAGGAATAGGGGGCTATGGCTACACCTTC,CAISERGIGGYGYTF